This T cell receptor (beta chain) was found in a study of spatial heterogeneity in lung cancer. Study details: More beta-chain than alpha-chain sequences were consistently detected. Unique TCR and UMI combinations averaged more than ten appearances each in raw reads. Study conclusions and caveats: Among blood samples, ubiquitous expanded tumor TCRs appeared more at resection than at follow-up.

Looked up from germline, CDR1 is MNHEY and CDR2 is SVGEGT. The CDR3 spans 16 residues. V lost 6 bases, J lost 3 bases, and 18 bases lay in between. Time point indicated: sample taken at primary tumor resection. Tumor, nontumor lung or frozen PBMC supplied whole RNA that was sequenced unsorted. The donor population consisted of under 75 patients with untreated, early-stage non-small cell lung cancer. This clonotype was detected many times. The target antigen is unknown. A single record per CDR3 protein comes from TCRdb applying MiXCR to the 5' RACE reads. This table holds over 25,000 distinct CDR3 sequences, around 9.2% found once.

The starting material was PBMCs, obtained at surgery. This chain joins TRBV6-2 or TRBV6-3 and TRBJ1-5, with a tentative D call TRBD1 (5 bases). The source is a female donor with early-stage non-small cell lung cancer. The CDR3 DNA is TGTGCCAGCAGAGGACCGGAGGGGAGGTTCAATCAGCCCCAGCATTTT. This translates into CASRGPEGRFNQPQHF.